The 15 T cell receptor beta chains below all came from one sample that was sequenced in a study of tumor-infiltrating lymphocytes in primary liver carcinoma. Co-extraction of both nucleic acids (RNA and DNA) used about 18-34 mg of unsorted bulk tissue. A constant-region primer served to make TCR beta cDNA from about 500 ng total RNA. Employing slightly modified ARM-PCR, three nested multiplex PCR rounds were run, and these gave rise to the TCR beta libraries. TRBV1-TRBV30 forward primers paired with a C-beta reverse primer were used in the first two PCR rounds, which ran about 11 cycles each. One entry per CDR3 protein, called by TCRdb with MiXCR from the multiplex PCR reads. The data contain fewer than 110,000 distinct CDR3 sequences, around two thirds of them singletons. The sample was liver tumor tissue from sampling region 2. Sample subset: tumor region T2, inferior pole. The source is a woman in her sixties or seventies with primary liver carcinoma and hepatitis B virus infection.

The rearrangement uses TRBV28 and TRBJ1-5; D is ambiguous. The germline CDR1 and CDR2 sequences are MDHEN and SYDVKM. This CDR3 spans 12 amino acids. Trimming cost V 10 bases and J 5 bases, with 12 bases left between them. The CDR3 spells CANRDRYQPQHF. CDR3 DNA sequence: TGTGCCAACAGAGACCGTTATCAGCCCCAGCATTTT.

Of note for this clonotype: This could be a read error, since a much larger clone is one nucleotide away. This chain connects TRBV12-3 or TRBV12-4 to TRBJ2-5; TRBD2 is a possible D gene (7 bases). V lost 5 bases and J 6 bases, leaving 16 bases between the germline ends. The CDR3 spans 14 residues. The CDR3 coding sequence is TGTGCCAGCAGTATGGGAGGGGGGGGGAAGACCCAGTACTTC. This translates into CASSMGGGGKTQYF.

Notes on this clonotype: One end of the junction fails to match germline, which may point to a read error. CDR3 DNA sequence: TGCGCCAGCAGCGCCACTGGGAATGGGCAGTTCTTC. This encodes CASSATGNGQFF. The rearrangement links TRBV11-2 to TRBJ2-1, with D uncertain. Germline V gives CDR1 SGHAT, CDR2 FQNNGV. The CDR3 has 12 amino acids. The full variable domain, with the rest looked up from reference TRBV11-2 and TRBJ2-1, is EAGVAQSPRYKIIEKRQSVAFWCNPISGHATLYWYQQILGQGPKLLIQFQNNGVVDDSQLPKDRFSAERLKGVDSTLKIQPAKLEDSAVYLCASSATGNGQFFGPGTRLTVL.

About this clonotype itself: A much larger clone sits a single nucleotide away, making a read error possible. The J gene is TRBJ2-7, the V gene TRBV30; D is unclear. This CDR3 contains 13 residues. Germline assignment: CDR1 GTSNPN and CDR2 SVGIG (reference sequence). Written as DNA, the CDR3 is TGTGTCTGGAGTGTAACGGACCGTCGGGAGCAGTACTTC. It specifies CVWSVTDRREQYF.

The sample holds many counts of this clonotype. This rearrangement joins TRBV12-5 to TRBJ2-2; 7 bases line up with TRBD1. The V gene end was trimmed by 5 bases and the J gene end by 7 bases; junction bases not matched to a gene: 7. Germline loops: CDR1 LGHNT, CDR2 FRNRAP. The CDR3 extends over 14 amino acids. CDR3 in amino acids: CASGLLGGVGELFF. In DNA, the CDR3 is TGTGCTAGTGGTCTCCTAGGGGGCGTCGGGGAGCTGTTTTTT.

This clonotype is a singleton in its sample. One junction end does not reproduce the germline sequence, and a read error may be involved. This chain joins TRBV5-1 and TRBJ2-1; D is uncertain. Per germline, CDR1 SGHRS and CDR2 YFSETQ. The CDR3 runs 16 residues. For the CDR3, the DNA is TGCGCCAGCGGCTTCCTCGGTACTGTCGCCTACAATGAGCAGTTCTTC. Its translation is CASGFLGTVAYNEQFF.

The rearrangement uses TRBV6-1 and TRBJ2-2, with D maybe TRBD1 (6 bases). The CDR3 contains 13 residues. Germline V gene lookup returns CDR1 MNHNS and CDR2 SASEGT. V lost 8 bases and J lost 5, with 12 bases in between. The CDR3: CASVTGYTGELFF. Here the CDR3 DNA reads TGTGCCAGCGTCACAGGGTATACCGGGGAGCTGTTTTTT.

In the case of this clonotype: One junction end disagrees with the germline gene, perhaps due to a read error. The gene calls are TRBV11-2 and TRBJ2-1, with D perhaps matching TRBD2 (5 bases). The CDR3 is 16 residues long. Germline V gene lookup returns CDR1 SGHAT and CDR2 FQNNGV. This CDR3 is CASSRLNPEVVYEQLF. DNA of the CDR3: TGTGCCAGCAGCCGACTAAACCCCGAGGTTGTCTATGAGCAGCTCTTC.

As concerns this clonotype: One junction end disagrees with the germline gene, perhaps due to a read error. V gene TRBV18 combines with J gene TRBJ1-1; tentative D call: TRBD1 (5 bases). This CDR3 spans 16 amino acids. Germline V CDR1 and CDR2: KGHSH, LQKENI. CDR3 protein: CASSPRQSYTDTEAFF. In DNA, the CDR3 is TGTGCCAGTTCACCGAGACAGTCTTATACTGACACTGAAGCTTTCTTT. The complete variable domain, with remaining parts taken from reference TRBV18 and TRBJ1-1, reads NAGVMQNPRHLVRRRGQEARLRCSPMKGHSHVYWYRQLPEEGLKFMVYLQKENIIDESGMPKERFSAEFPKEGPSILRIQQVVRGDSAAYFCASSPRQSYTDTEAFFGQGTRLTVV.

A note on this clonotype: At one end, the junction sequence differs from germline, possibly due to a read error. V usage is TRBV11-2 and J usage is TRBJ2-1, with TRBD2 as a possible D gene (6 bases). The CDR3 is 16 residues long. CDR1 is SGHAT, CDR2 FQNNGV, per germline. This CDR3 is CASSLPNGSSYNEEFF. The CDR3 DNA reads as TGTGCCAGCAGCTTGCCTAACGGGAGCTCCTACAATGAGGAGTTCTTC.

In regard to this clonotype: Its ends do not fully match the called genes, so a read error is possible. The rearrangement links TRBV6-6 to TRBJ2-3; 9 bases are shared with TRBD2. There are 15 residues in the CDR3. CDR1 is MNHNY, CDR2 SVGAGI, per germline (reference sequence). As DNA, the CDR3 is TGTGCCAGCGGCCCCCTAGCGGGGAGCACAGAAACGCAGTATTTT. Its protein is CASGPLAGSTETQYF.

Concerning this clonotype itself: One end of the junction does not line up with germline, which may come from a read error. V and J are TRBV5-6 and TRBJ2-5, with D hard to call. The CDR3 covers 13 residues. Germline CDR1 reads SGHDT; CDR2 reads YYEEEE. The CDR3 loop is CASSFWIQETQYF. The CDR3, as DNA: TGTGCCAGCAGCTTCTGGATTCAAGAGACCCAGTATTTC.

Note on this clonotype: No conserved phenylalanine or tryptophan is present at the end of the CDR3, so a read error is the likely explanation. The rearrangement joins TRBV11-2 to TRBJ2-3; 7 nucleotides match TRBD2. CDR1 is SGHAT and CDR2 is FQNNGV in the germline V gene. The CDR3 length is 15 residues. The CDR3 DNA reads as TGTGCCAGCATCTTCGGACTAGGACGCACAGATGCGCAGTATTTA. Translated: CASIFGLGRTDAQYL.

The chain carries TRBV5-4 and TRBJ2-1, with 7 bases lining up with TRBD2. The CDR3 spans 15 residues. V was clipped by 4 bases and J by 8 bases; unmatched bases: 12. CDR1 and CDR2 from the germline V gene are SGHNT and YYREEE (reference sequence). This CDR3 reads CASSLPRGTGDEQFF. CDR3 coding DNA: TGTGCCAGCAGCCTCCCGCGGGGGACGGGCGATGAGCAGTTCTTC.

This chain joins TRBV28 and TRBJ2-7; D may correspond to TRBD1 or TRBD2 (5 bases each). V lost 6 bases and J 6 bases, leaving 18 bases between the germline ends. Germline lookup yields CDR1 MDHEN and CDR2 SYDVKM. The CDR3 spans 14 residues. CDR3 coding DNA: TGTGCCAGCAGCAAATCAGGGTTGAGGGGCGAGCAGTACTTC. It is translated as CASSKSGLRGEQYF. The complete variable domain, with remaining parts taken from reference TRBV28 and TRBJ2-7, reads DVKVTQSSRYLVKRTGEKVFLECVQDMDHENMFWYRQDPGLGLRLIYFSYDVKMKEKGDIPEGYSVSREKKERFSLILESASTNQTSMYLCASSKSGLRGEQYFGPGTRLTVT.